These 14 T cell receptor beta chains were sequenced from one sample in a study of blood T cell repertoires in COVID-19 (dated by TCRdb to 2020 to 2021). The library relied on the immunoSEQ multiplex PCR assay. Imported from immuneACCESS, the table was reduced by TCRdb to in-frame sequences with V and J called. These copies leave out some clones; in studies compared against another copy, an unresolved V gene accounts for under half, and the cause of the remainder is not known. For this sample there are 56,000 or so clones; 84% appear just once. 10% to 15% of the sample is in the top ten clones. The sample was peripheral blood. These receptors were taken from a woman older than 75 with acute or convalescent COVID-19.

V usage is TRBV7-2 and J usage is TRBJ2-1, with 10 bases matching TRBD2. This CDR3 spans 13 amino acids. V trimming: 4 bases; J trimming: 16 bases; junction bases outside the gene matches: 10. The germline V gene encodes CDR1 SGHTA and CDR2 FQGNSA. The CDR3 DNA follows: TGTGCCAGCAGCTCCCTAAGCGGGGGGGCCCCCTTCTTC. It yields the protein CASSSLSGGAPFF.

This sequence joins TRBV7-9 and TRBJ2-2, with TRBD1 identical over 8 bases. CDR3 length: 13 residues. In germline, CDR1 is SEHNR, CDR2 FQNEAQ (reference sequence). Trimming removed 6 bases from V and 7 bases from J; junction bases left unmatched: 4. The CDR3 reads CASRQGEIGELFF. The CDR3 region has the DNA TGTGCCAGCAGACAGGGGGAGATCGGGGAGCTGTTTTTT.

DNA of the CDR3: TGTGCCAGCAGCCAAGGGACTAGCGGGAGCACAGATACGCAGTATTTT. It is translated as CASSQGTSGSTDTQYF. The J gene is TRBJ2-3, the V gene TRBV14; 11 bases fit TRBD2. Germline CDR1 reads SGHDN; CDR2 reads FVKESK. The ends lost 1 base at V and 0 bases at J; junction bases unmatched: 0. The CDR3 sequence is 16 residues long.

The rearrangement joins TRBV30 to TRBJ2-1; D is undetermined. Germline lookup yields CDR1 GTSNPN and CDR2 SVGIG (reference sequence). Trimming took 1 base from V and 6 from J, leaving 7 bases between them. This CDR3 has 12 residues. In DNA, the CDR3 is TGTGCCTGGAGTGGTCGTCGCAATGAGCAGTTCTTC. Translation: CAWSGRRNEQFF. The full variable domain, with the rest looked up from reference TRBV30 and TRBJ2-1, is SQTIHQWPATLVQPVGSPLSLECTVEGTSNPNLYWYRQAAGRGLQLLFYSVGIGQISSEVPQNLSASRPQDRQFILSSKKLLLSDSGFYLCAWSGRRNEQFFGPGTRLTVL.

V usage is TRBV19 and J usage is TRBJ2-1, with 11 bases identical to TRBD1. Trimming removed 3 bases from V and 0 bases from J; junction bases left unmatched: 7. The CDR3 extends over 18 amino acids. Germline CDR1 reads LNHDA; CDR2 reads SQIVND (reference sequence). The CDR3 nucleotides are TGTGCCAGTAGTATTGGGACAGGGGGATTTGGCTCCTACAATGAGCAGTTCTTC. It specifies CASSIGTGGFGSYNEQFF.

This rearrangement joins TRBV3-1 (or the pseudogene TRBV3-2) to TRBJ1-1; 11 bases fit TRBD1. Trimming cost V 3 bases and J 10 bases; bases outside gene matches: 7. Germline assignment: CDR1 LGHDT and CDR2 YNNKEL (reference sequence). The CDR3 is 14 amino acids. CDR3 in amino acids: CASSHPDRGRGAFF. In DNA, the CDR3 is TGTGCCAGCAGCCACCCGGACAGGGGGCGCGGAGCTTTCTTT.

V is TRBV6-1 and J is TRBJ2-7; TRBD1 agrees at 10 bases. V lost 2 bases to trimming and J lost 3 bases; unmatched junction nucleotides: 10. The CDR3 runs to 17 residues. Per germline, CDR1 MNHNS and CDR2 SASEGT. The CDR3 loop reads CASSELDRGRGHYEQYF. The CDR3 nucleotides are TGTGCCAGCAGTGAATTAGACAGGGGGCGCGGGCACTACGAGCAGTACTTC.

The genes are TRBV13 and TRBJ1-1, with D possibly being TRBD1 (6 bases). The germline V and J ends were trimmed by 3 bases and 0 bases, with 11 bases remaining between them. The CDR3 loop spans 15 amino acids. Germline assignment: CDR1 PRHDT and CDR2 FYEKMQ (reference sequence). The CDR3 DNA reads TGTGCCAGCAGCTTGGACAGAGTGATGAACACTGAAGCTTTCTTT. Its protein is CASSLDRVMNTEAFF.

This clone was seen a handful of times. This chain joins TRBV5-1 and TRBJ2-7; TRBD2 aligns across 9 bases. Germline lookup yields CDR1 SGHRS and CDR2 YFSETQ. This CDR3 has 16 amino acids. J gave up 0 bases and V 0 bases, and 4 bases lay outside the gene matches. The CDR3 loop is CASSLALAGSSYEQYF. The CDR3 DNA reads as TGCGCCAGCAGCTTGGCCCTAGCGGGGAGCTCCTACGAGCAGTACTTC.

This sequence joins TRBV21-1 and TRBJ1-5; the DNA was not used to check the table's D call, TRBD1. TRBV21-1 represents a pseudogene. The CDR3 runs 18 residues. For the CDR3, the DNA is TGTGCCAGCAGCAAAAGATTAGGGGGACCGAGGGTCAATCAGCCCCAGCATTTT. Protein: CASSKRLGGPRVNQPQHF.

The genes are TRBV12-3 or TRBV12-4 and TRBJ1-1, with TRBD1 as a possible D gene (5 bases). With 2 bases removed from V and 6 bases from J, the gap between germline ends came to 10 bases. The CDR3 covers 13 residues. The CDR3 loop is CASSLHTGAEAFF. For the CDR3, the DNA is TGTGCCAGCAGTTTACATACGGGGGCTGAAGCTTTCTTT.

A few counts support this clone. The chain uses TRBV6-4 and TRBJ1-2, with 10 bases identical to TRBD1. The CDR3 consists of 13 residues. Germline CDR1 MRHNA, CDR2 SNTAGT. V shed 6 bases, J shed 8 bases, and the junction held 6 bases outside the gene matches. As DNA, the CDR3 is TGTGCCAGCAGAGCCGGGACAGGGGTCGGCTACACCTTC. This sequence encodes CASRAGTGVGYTF.

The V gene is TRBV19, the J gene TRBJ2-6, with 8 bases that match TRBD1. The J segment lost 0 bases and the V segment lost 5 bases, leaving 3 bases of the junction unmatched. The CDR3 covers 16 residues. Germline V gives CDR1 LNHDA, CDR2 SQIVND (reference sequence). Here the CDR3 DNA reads TGTGCCAGTAGTCCGGACAGGGACTCTGGGGCCAACGTCCTGACTTTC. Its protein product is CASSPDRDSGANVLTF.

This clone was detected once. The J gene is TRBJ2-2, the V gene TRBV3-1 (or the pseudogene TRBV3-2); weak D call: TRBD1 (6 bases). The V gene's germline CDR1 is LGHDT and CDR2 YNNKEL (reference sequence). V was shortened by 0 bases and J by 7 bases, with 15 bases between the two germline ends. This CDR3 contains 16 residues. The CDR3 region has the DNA TGTGCCAGCAGCCAAGACCCAGGGGCCAGTGGCGGGGAGCTGTTTTTT. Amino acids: CASSQDPGASGGELFF.